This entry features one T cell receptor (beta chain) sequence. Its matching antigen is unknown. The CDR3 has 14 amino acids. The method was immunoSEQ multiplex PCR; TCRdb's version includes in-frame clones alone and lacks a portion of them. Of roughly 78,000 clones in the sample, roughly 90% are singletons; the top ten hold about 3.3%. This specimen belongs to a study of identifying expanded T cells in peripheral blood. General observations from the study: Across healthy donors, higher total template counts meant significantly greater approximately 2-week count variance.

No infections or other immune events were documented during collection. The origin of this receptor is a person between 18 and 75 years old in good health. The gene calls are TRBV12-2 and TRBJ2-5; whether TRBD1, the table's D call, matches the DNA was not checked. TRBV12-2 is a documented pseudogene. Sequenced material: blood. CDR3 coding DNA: TGTGCAAGTCGCTTCTCACAAGACCAAGAGACCCAGTACTTC. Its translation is CASRFSQDQETQYF.